A selection of T cell receptor beta chains follows, all from one sample in a study of early T cells in non-severe SARS-CoV-2 infection. TCRdb recomputed calls from the 5' RACE reads with MiXCR, one row per CDR3 protein. The profile shows 90,000 to 100,000 distinct CDR3 sequences, less than 15% of them singletons. The sequenced sample was whole blood. These receptors originate from an adult who was a healthcare worker with PCR-confirmed SARS-CoV-2 infection or an uninfected control (not recorded which). CDR3s include the opening cysteine and the closing phenylalanine or tryptophan. Each record gives: J gene, V gene, D gene, CDR3 protein. D genes are given only for firm matches.

j_gene: TRBJ2-2
v_gene: TRBV7-2
d_gene: -
CDR3aa: CASSLVGRRLTGELFF

j_gene: TRBJ1-5
v_gene: TRBV6-5
d_gene: -
CDR3aa: CASSYLGGDQPQHF

j_gene: TRBJ2-3
v_gene: TRBV11-2
d_gene: -
CDR3aa: CASSPGRGHGTDTQYF

j_gene: TRBJ1-5
v_gene: TRBV20-1
d_gene: -
CDR3aa: CSASPDSQPQHF

j_gene: TRBJ2-1
v_gene: TRBV11-2
d_gene: -
CDR3aa: CASGLDGTYNEQFF

j_gene: TRBJ1-2
v_gene: TRBV9
d_gene: -
CDR3aa: CASSGGQGLLWYTF

j_gene: TRBJ1-4
v_gene: TRBV7-9
d_gene: -
CDR3aa: CASSFYRVSAEKLFF

j_gene: TRBJ2-5
v_gene: TRBV6-2/TRBV6-3
d_gene: TRBD2
CDR3aa: CASSYPRGLAGDQETQYF

j_gene: TRBJ2-5
v_gene: TRBV6-5
d_gene: TRBD1
CDR3aa: CASSYSGQGGETQYF

j_gene: TRBJ2-7
v_gene: TRBV18
d_gene: -
CDR3aa: CASSPAGGGYEQYF

j_gene: TRBJ2-3
v_gene: TRBV5-1
d_gene: -
CDR3aa: CASSHVTKGRGTDTQYF

j_gene: TRBJ2-3
v_gene: TRBV5-5
d_gene: -
CDR3aa: CASSLFVTDTQYF

j_gene: TRBJ2-2
v_gene: TRBV6-2/TRBV6-3
d_gene: TRBD1
CDR3aa: CASSLLGTVLSPGELFF

j_gene: TRBJ2-3
v_gene: TRBV11-1
d_gene: -
CDR3aa: CASSLRGAPDTQYF

j_gene: TRBJ2-7
v_gene: TRBV4-2
d_gene: -
CDR3aa: CASSQVSKDPPEQYF

j_gene: TRBJ1-1
v_gene: TRBV12-3/TRBV12-4
d_gene: -
CDR3aa: CASGKNTEAFF

j_gene: TRBJ2-7
v_gene: TRBV20-1
d_gene: -
CDR3aa: CSAREEGWEQYF

j_gene: TRBJ2-1
v_gene: TRBV12-3/TRBV12-4
d_gene: TRBD2
CDR3aa: CASRGLAHEQFF

j_gene: TRBJ2-3
v_gene: TRBV11-3
d_gene: -
CDR3aa: CASSLAGATDTQYF

j_gene: TRBJ2-1
v_gene: TRBV29-1
d_gene: TRBD1
CDR3aa: CSSGTGGHEQFF